The clone carrying this TCR beta chain came up once. Clones were read by immunoSEQ multiplex PCR, and TCRdb kept only the in-frame ones, dropping some. This sample carries about 120,000 clones, about 83% of them seen once, and the ten largest clones take 2% to 2.5%. This sample stems from a study of blood T cell repertoires in COVID-19. Study overall: Samples representing acute and convalescent COVID-19 were sourced from the United States, Italy and Spain.

The V gene lost 10 bases and the J gene lost 4 bases, with 7 bases spanning the gap. The CDR3 is 11 residues long. Germline lookup yields CDR1 MNHNY and CDR2 SVGAGI (reference sequence). The chain combines TRBV6-6 with TRBJ2-2, with D unclear. The sequencing sample was made of peripheral blood. This clonotype originated in a woman aged 45-65 years with acute or convalescent COVID-19. CDR3 residues: CAIASTGELFF. Written as DNA, the CDR3 is TGTGCCATCGCGTCCACCGGGGAGCTGTTTTTT.